Listed below are T cell receptor beta chains from one sample, sequenced in a study of CD8 T cells in ankylosing spondylitis. TCRdb reanalysed the 5' RACE reads using MiXCR and keeps one entry per CDR3 protein. The sample contains 150,000 to 200,000 distinct CDR3 sequences, around 32% of which appear only once. The source material was synovial fluid, either unsorted or a sorted T cell fraction (not recorded which). These TCRs come from a male donor with ankylosing spondylitis. The CDR3 runs from the conserved cysteine through the conserved F or W.

TRBV7-6	TRBJ2-2	16	CASSLVPSSSTGELFF
TRBV7-8	TRBJ2-1	13	CASCQDMGDEQFF
TRBV20-1	TRBJ1-2	16	CSARDSDRGANYGYTF
TRBV12-3/TRBV12-4	TRBJ1-1	15	CASSSPGSRATEAFF
TRBV27	TRBJ2-1	17	CASSRRVDKNSYNEQFF
TRBV7-2	TRBJ2-3	16	CASSYRLLPSTDTQYF
TRBV5-1	TRBJ1-2	13	CASSLDIGDGYTF
TRBV2	TRBJ1-5	16	CASSGRTGNSNQPQHF
TRBV5-1	TRBJ2-1	14	CASSFGQGDNEQFF
TRBV11-2	TRBJ2-2	15	CASSLREGNTGELFF
TRBV12-3/TRBV12-4	TRBJ2-3	12	CASSFSPLSRYF
TRBV23-1	TRBJ1-5	15	CASKVGRKVNQPQHF
TRBV6-2/TRBV6-3	TRBJ2-1	16	CASMVRVAGFYNEQFF
TRBV29-1	TRBJ1-2	13	CSVARQGNYGYTF
TRBV7-2	TRBJ2-3	18	CASSLARGGRGAADTQYF
TRBV7-9	TRBJ1-4	15	CASSLGTVANEKLFF
TRBV7-2	TRBJ2-5	14	CASSLMPVLETQYF
TRBV6-1	TRBJ2-3	14	CASGGGPSRDTQYF
TRBV27	TRBJ2-2	18	CASSSRQGASTSTGELFF
TRBV28	TRBJ1-1	12	CASSLLRGGAFF
TRBV12-3/TRBV12-4	TRBJ1-4	15	CASSVGTPNNEKLFF
TRBV20-1	TRBJ2-2	17	CSASSASGATNTGELFF
TRBV20-1	TRBJ1-2	15	CSARGVTRDANGYTF
TRBV12-3/TRBV12-4	TRBJ2-7	16	CASSFRQTGPRREQYF
TRBV7-2	TRBJ1-2	14	CASSYRVLDYGYTF
TRBV7-3	TRBJ2-7	13	CALTRDYLYEQYF
TRBV7-2	TRBJ1-1	15	CASSWGQPGTPKAFF
TRBV5-1	TRBJ2-1	14	CASETSGGAKEQFF
TRBV7-3	TRBJ2-3	14	CASSLGHSADTQYF
TRBV7-8	TRBJ2-1	15	CASSLRQGFYNEQFF
TRBV7-9	TRBJ1-4	14	CASSLASNGEKLFF
TRBV28	TRBJ1-3	14	CASSLKGLGNTIYF
TRBV12-3/TRBV12-4	TRBJ2-1	14	CASSLRGTLNEQFF
TRBV5-1	TRBJ2-1	15	CASSHGASSYNEQFF
TRBV20-1	TRBJ2-5	15	CSARGTTDYQETQYF
TRBV12-5	TRBJ1-2	13	CASGQGHNYGYTF
TRBV6-1	TRBJ2-1	15	CASRPLGQGENEQFF
TRBV7-9	TRBJ2-1	15	CASSSTGRGSDEQFF
TRBV6-1	TRBJ1-1	15	CASTPDRFMNTEAFF
TRBV6-1	TRBJ1-4	16	CASSSDGQGPNEKLFF
TRBV5-8	TRBJ1-4	16	CASSFAWGGTNEKLFF
TRBV5-1	TRBJ2-5	15	CASSLAGGPQETQYF
TRBV5-1	TRBJ2-7	14	CASSKDRSSYEQYF
TRBV20-1	TRBJ1-2	15	CSARAREGTNYGYTF
TRBV5-1	TRBJ2-4	14	CASSETGAQNIQYF
TRBV7-9	TRBJ2-7	14	CASSLNGAGGEQYF
TRBV7-3	TRBJ2-3	15	CASSRLSGSTDTQYF
TRBV5-1	TRBJ1-1	13	CASSWAGDTEAFF
TRBV20-1	TRBJ2-3	14	CSATSGGSTDTQYF
TRBV28	TRBJ1-1	13	CASSGAGNTEAFF
TRBV7-9	TRBJ1-4	12	CASSRVQGLLFF
TRBV12-3/TRBV12-4	TRBJ1-2	14	CASSFGAALYGYTF
TRBV7-2	TRBJ2-4	13	CASTGPGLNIQYF
TRBV3-1	TRBJ1-1	15	CASSPRDRGRTEAFF
TRBV12-3/TRBV12-4	TRBJ2-5	16	CASSLPLRQGIETQYF
TRBV5-6	TRBJ2-5	15	CASSLGGGRQGGQYF
TRBV6-1	TRBJ2-7	15	CASTGPDRASYEQYF
TRBV29-1	TRBJ2-1	14	CSVGALTGNNEQFF
TRBV2	TRBJ1-4	16	CASEKRRTATNEKLFF